Listed below are T cell receptor beta chains from one sample, sequenced in a study of blood T cell repertoires in COVID-19. Data came from immunoSEQ multiplex PCR; TCRdb stores just in-frame clones and leaves some out. The data hold some 180,000 clones, with under 80% observed a single time. Sequences were obtained from peripheral blood. Receptors originate from a man between 50 and 59 years old who had recovered from COVID-19. Each CDR3 is given without its conserved first and last residue.

J gene: TRBJ1-1; V gene: TRBV9; CDR3 protein: ASSVVGTGITEAF
J gene: TRBJ2-3; V gene: TRBV6-5; CDR3 protein: ASRTSRTDTQY
J gene: TRBJ2-7; V gene: TRBV11-2; CDR3 protein: ASSPGQTEQY
J gene: TRBJ1-2; V gene: TRBV19; CDR3 protein: ASSIYSDRVIGGYT
J gene: TRBJ2-1; V gene: TRBV4-2; CDR3 protein: ASSPRTGQYNEQF
J gene: TRBJ1-1; V gene: TRBV6-5; CDR3 protein: ASSYSRQPENTEAF
J gene: TRBJ2-5; V gene: TRBV30; CDR3 protein: AWSVGGGLAGGQETQY
J gene: TRBJ2-7; V gene: TRBV11-1; CDR3 protein: ASSLDVATYEQY
J gene: TRBJ1-4; V gene: TRBV4-2; CDR3 protein: ASSQGTVDEKLF
J gene: TRBJ1-4; V gene: TRBV7-9; CDR3 protein: ASSIPQGNNEKLF
J gene: TRBJ2-3; V gene: TRBV20-1; CDR3 protein: SASGEDWEDTQY
J gene: TRBJ2-7; V gene: TRBV20-1; CDR3 protein: SAQGPYEQY
J gene: TRBJ2-3; V gene: TRBV9; CDR3 protein: ASSVRASGSFTDTQY
J gene: TRBJ2-7; V gene: TRBV4-3; CDR3 protein: ASSQKTSGPRTEQY
J gene: TRBJ1-1; V gene: TRBV7-2; CDR3 protein: ASSRGTVNTEAF
J gene: TRBJ2-7; V gene: TRBV25-1; CDR3 protein: ASSQLGQSYEQY
J gene: TRBJ2-7; V gene: TRBV5-1; CDR3 protein: ASSFDRGRQY
J gene: TRBJ1-1; V gene: TRBV4-1; CDR3 protein: ASSQDSDSWRR
J gene: TRBJ2-3; V gene: TRBV4-3; CDR3 protein: ASSQGTRDTDTQY
J gene: TRBJ2-7; V gene: TRBV25-1; CDR3 protein: ASSGETYEQY
J gene: TRBJ2-7; V gene: TRBV10-1; CDR3 protein: ATEFHEQY
J gene: TRBJ2-2; V gene: TRBV4-2; CDR3 protein: ASSHRSTGELF
J gene: TRBJ1-3; V gene: TRBV27; CDR3 protein: ASSRQGRQAGNTIY
J gene: TRBJ2-3; V gene: TRBV20-1; CDR3 protein: SASRGGGGSTDTQY
J gene: TRBJ1-6; V gene: TRBV5-4; CDR3 protein: ASSLDMYNIH
J gene: TRBJ1-5; V gene: TRBV29-1; CDR3 protein: SVLQGREQPQH
J gene: TRBJ2-7; V gene: TRBV19; CDR3 protein: ASSTFSSGRAYEQY
J gene: TRBJ1-2; V gene: TRBV24-1; CDR3 protein: ATSAGGFGYT
J gene: TRBJ2-7; V gene: TRBV6-6; CDR3 protein: ASSSSAGGPYEQY
J gene: TRBJ2-7; V gene: TRBV4-1; CDR3 protein: ASSQERQGHYEQY
J gene: TRBJ2-3; V gene: TRBV15; CDR3 protein: ATSRPSLYTQY
J gene: TRBJ2-1; V gene: TRBV10-3; CDR3 protein: AISEGLAGVVQF
J gene: TRBJ2-5; V gene: TRBV14; CDR3 protein: ASSQGRETQY
J gene: TRBJ1-1; V gene: TRBV12-5; CDR3 protein: ASGRGTEAF
J gene: TRBJ1-2; V gene: TRBV10-3; CDR3 protein: AISGGRAGYT
J gene: TRBJ2-7; V gene: TRBV7-8; CDR3 protein: ASSFGGDYEQY
J gene: TRBJ1-1; V gene: TRBV27; CDR3 protein: ASNPTGTGVAF